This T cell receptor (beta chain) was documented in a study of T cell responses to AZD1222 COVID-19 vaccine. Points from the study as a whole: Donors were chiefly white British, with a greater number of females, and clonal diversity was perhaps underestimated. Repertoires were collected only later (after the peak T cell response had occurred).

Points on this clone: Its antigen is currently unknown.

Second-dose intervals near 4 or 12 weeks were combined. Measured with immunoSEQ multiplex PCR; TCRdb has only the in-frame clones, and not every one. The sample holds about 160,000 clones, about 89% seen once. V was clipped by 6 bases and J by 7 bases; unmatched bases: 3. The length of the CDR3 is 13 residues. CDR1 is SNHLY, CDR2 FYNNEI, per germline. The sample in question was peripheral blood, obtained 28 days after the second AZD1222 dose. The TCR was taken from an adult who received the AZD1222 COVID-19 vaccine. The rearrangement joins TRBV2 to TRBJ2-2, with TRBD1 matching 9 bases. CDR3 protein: CASRQGADGELFF. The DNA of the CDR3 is TGTGCCAGCAGACAGGGGGCGGACGGGGAGCTGTTTTTT.